The 5 T cell receptor beta chains reported below all come from one sample, sequenced in a study of CD8+ T cells in alopecia areata. Sequencing used cDNA as its template, made by extracting RNA and reverse transcribing it. Libraries were prepared by immunoSEQ multiplex PCR; TCRdb keeps only in-frame clonotypes and omits some of them. The profile covers around 150,000 clones, with less than 70% appearing a single time and 13% to 15% taken by the ten largest. Treatment defined: oral pan-JAK inhibitor, 5-10 mg twice daily. Sequencing used CD4+ T cells sorted from blood, obtained at week 24, from a patient treated with tofacitinib. Receptors were obtained from a human donor with alopecia areata.

This chain uses TRBV30 with TRBJ2-4; 7 bases align to TRBD1. This CDR3 contains 19 residues. CDR1 is GTSNPN, CDR2 SVGIG, per germline (reference sequence). The V gene end was trimmed by 0 bases and the J gene end by 0 bases; junction bases not matched to a gene: 14. CDR3 amino acids: CAWSVSRQGALVAKNIQYF. As DNA, the CDR3 is TGTGCCTGGAGTGTATCCCGACAGGGAGCACTAGTAGCCAAAAACATTCAGTACTTC. Full variable domain (remainder filled in from reference TRBV30 and TRBJ2-4): SQTIHQWPATLVQPVGSPLSLECTVEGTSNPNLYWYRQAAGRGLQLLFYSVGIGQISSEVPQNLSASRPQDRQFILSSKKLLLSDSGFYLCAWSVSRQGALVAKNIQYFGAGTRLSVL.

V is TRBV4-2 and J is TRBJ1-5; D not resolved. CDR3 size: 16 residues. Trimming shortened V by 0 bases and J by 5 bases, and 14 bases separated the two germline ends. Germline V gene sequence: CDR1 LGHNA, CDR2 YNFKEQ. CDR3 coding DNA: TGTGCCAGCAGCCAAGATTTAGAGGCATCCTATCAGCCCCAGCATTTT. It codes for CASSQDLEASYQPQHF.

The table lists this clone with a few counts. The chain combines TRBV27 with TRBJ2-7; the match to TRBD1 covers 8 bases. This CDR3 comprises 14 residues. Losses at the gene ends were 5 bases for V and 0 bases for J; bases not matched to a gene: 3. The germline gives CDR1 MNHEY, CDR2 SMNVEV (reference sequence). The CDR3 coding sequence is TGTGCCAGCAGTAGGGGACAGGCCTCCTACGAGCAGTACTTC. Translated, it gives CASSRGQASYEQYF.

The chain uses TRBV30 and TRBJ1-1, with TRBD1 as a possible D gene (5 bases). The length of the CDR3 is 13 residues. Germline-derived CDR1 and CDR2 are GTSNPN and SVGIG (reference sequence). V was shortened by 2 bases and J by 7 bases, with 14 bases between the two germline ends. CDR3 bases: TGTGCCTGGAGTAGACAGAGAATCAGTGAAGCTTTCTTT. This translates into CAWSRQRISEAFF.

The chain is built from TRBV5-1 and TRBJ2-2; D uncertain. CDR1 and CDR2 (germline): SGHRS, YFSETQ. Trimming removed 3 bases from V and 1 base from J, with 7 bases in between. CDR3 length equals 14 residues. The CDR3 coding sequence is TGCGCCAGCAGCTCGACGGTGAACACCGGGGAGCTGTTTTTT. This encodes CASSSTVNTGELFF. Full variable domain (outside the CDR3, taken from reference TRBV5-1 and TRBJ2-2): KAGVTQTPRYLIKTRGQQVTLSCSPISGHRSVSWYQQTPGQGLQFLFEYFSETQRNKGNFPGRFSGRQFSNSRSEMNVSTLELGDSALYLCASSSTVNTGELFFGEGSRLTVL.